This entry lists 18 T cell receptor beta chains sequenced from one sample in a study of tumor and adjacent non-tumor tissue in lung cancer. The template was RNA from unsorted bulk tissue. More than 3 cm separated this lung sample from the edge of the tumor. A modified ARM-PCR protocol with three rounds of nested PCR amplified TCRbeta. One entry per CDR3 protein, called by TCRdb with MiXCR from the multiplex PCR reads. Of 50,000 to 60,000 distinct CDR3 sequences in the sample, just under 75% are singletons; the top ten hold around 25%. The sample taken for sequencing was distant non-tumor lung tissue. These receptor sequences come from a woman aged 55-69 years with non-small cell lung cancer.

As for this clonotype: No conserved phenylalanine or tryptophan ends this CDR3, so it is likely a read error. The V gene is TRBV12-3 or TRBV12-4, the J gene TRBJ1-1, with D hard to call. The CDR3 has 14 residues. Trimming removed 5 bases from V and 1 base from J, with 11 bases in between. CDR3 amino acids: CASSAGRANTEAFI. In DNA form, the CDR3 reads TGTGCCAGCAGTGCCGGACGAGCGAACACTGAAGCTTTCATT.

By frequency in the sample, this clonotype is hyperexpanded. The chain links TRBV6-2 or TRBV6-3 to TRBJ2-4; D call uncertain. In germline, CDR1 is MNHEY, CDR2 SVGEGT. Trimming pared 2 bases from V and 5 bases from J, leaving 7 bases between. CDR3 length: 13 residues. The CDR3 region is CASSYDVQNIQYF. In nucleotides, the CDR3 is TGTGCCAGCAGTTACGATGTCCAAAACATTCAGTACTTC.

Note on this clonotype: Because the CDR3 is missing its conserved closing phenylalanine or tryptophan, this is likely a read error. No DNA is shown, since the ends of the CDR3 on it are uncertain; the CDR3 is the one TCRdb lists. V gene TRBV4-1 combines with J gene TRBJ1-1. CDR1 and CDR2 (germline): MGHRA, YSYEKL. The CDR3 length equals 14 residues, ends included. This CDR3 reads CASSQVVGNTEALL.

Comment on this clonotype: The conserved closing phenylalanine or tryptophan is absent in this CDR3, likely reflecting a read error. It is unclear where the CDR3 begins or ends on the DNA, so no DNA is shown, and the CDR3 is as TCRdb lists it. The chain is built from TRBV6-5 and TRBJ2-5; the D segment call TRBD1 is taken from the table without a DNA check. Germline assignment: CDR1 MNHEY and CDR2 SVGAGI. The CDR3 is 14 residues long, ends included. The CDR3 sequence: CASSAQGEDETRYV.

With respect to this clonotype: The junction differs from germline at one of its ends, possibly a read error. The rearrangement uses TRBV6-6 and TRBJ2-7; D tentatively fits TRBD1 or TRBD2 (5 bases each). Germline V gene sequence: CDR1 MNHNY, CDR2 SVGAGI (reference sequence). CDR3 length equals 13 residues. CDR3 DNA sequence: TGTGACAGCAGACCACCCCAGGGTAGCGAACAGTACTTC. Translation: CDSRPPQGSEQYF.

V and J are TRBV11-2 and TRBJ2-7; 9 bases map to TRBD1. V was clipped by 10 bases and J by 7 bases; unmatched bases: 14. This CDR3 has 14 residues. CDR1 and CDR2 from the germline V gene are SGHAT and FQNNGV. The CDR3 nucleotides are TGTGCCAAAAGCCGGGACAGGGCAGGGGGAGAGCAGTACTTC. Protein sequence: CAKSRDRAGGEQYF.

The rearrangement links TRBV12-3 or TRBV12-4 to TRBJ1-1, with a weak D call TRBD1 (6 bases). The CDR3 has 13 residues. The V and J ends lost 10 bases and 4 bases respectively, with 16 bases between them. Here the CDR3 reads CANTRGGPTEAFF. CDR3 coding DNA: TGTGCCAACACGAGAGGGGGGCCCACTGAAGCTTTCTTT.

Turning to this clonotype: Lacking the conserved final phenylalanine or tryptophan, this CDR3 likely reflects a read error. The gene calls are TRBV5-4 and TRBJ2-5; perhaps TRBD2 as D (8 bases). CDR3 length: 15 amino acids. Per germline, CDR1 SGHNT and CDR2 YYREEE (reference sequence). Trimming took off 0 bases at V and 7 bases at J, with 16 bases between the two ends. Written as DNA, the CDR3 is TGTGCCAGCAGCTTGGACGGGAGGGGGCTTACGACCCAGTACTCC. It yields the protein CASSLDGRGLTTQYS.

Of note for this clonotype: At one end, the junction sequence differs from germline, possibly due to a read error. V and J are TRBV29-1 and TRBJ1-1; the D gene is possibly TRBD1 (5 bases). This CDR3 spans 14 amino acids. The germline gives CDR1 SQVTM, CDR2 ANQGSEA. The DNA for the CDR3 is TGCAACGTTGAAGGGAAAGCAGGGAACGCTGAAGCTTTCTTT. It specifies CNVEGKAGNAEAFF. The full variable domain, with the rest looked up from reference TRBV29-1 and TRBJ1-1, is SAVISQKPSRDICQRGTSLTIQCQVDSQVTMMFWYRQQPGQSLTLIATANQGSEATYESGFVIDKFPISRPNLTFSTLTVSNMSPEDSSIYLCNVEGKAGNAEAFFGQGTRLTVV.

Regarding this clonotype: The CDR3 carries no conserved terminal phenylalanine or tryptophan, so it likely arises from a read error. The chain joins TRBV6-2 or TRBV6-3 to TRBJ2-2; no clear D. In germline, CDR1 is MNHEY, CDR2 SVGEGT. This CDR3 has 14 amino acids. In DNA, the CDR3 is TGTGCTAGCAGTTACTCGCAGGTTTCCGGGGAGCTGTTTTAT. This encodes CASSYSQVSGELFY.

V and J are TRBV6-6 and TRBJ2-7, with D perhaps given as TRBD1 or TRBD2 (5 bases each). CDR1 is MNHNY, CDR2 SVGAGI, per germline (reference sequence). The CDR3 extends over 15 amino acids. Trimming pared 7 bases from V and 2 bases from J, leaving 18 bases between. The CDR3 protein is CASINSGAGTYEQYF. The CDR3 DNA follows: TGTGCCAGCATCAACTCCGGGGCAGGGACCTACGAGCAGTACTTC.

This clonotype is a singleton in its sample. This chain links TRBV12-3 or TRBV12-4 with TRBJ2-5; D is perhaps TRBD1 (5 bases). The CDR3 has 14 amino acids. V was clipped by 3 bases and J by 6 bases, with 14 bases between them. The DNA of the CDR3 is TGTGCCAGCAGTTTCCGGCAGGGCAAACAGACCCAGTACTTC. Translated, it gives CASSFRQGKQTQYF.

The table lists this clonotype with a count of one. The chain combines TRBV10-2 with TRBJ1-1; unclear D gene. The germline V and J ends were trimmed by 4 bases and 7 bases, with 10 bases remaining between them. Germline V gene sequence: CDR1 WSHSY, CDR2 SAAADI. The CDR3 length is 12 residues. For the CDR3, the DNA is TGCGCCAGCAGTGGCCTGGGGATTGAAGCTTTCTTT. Protein: CASSGLGIEAFF.

The rearrangement links TRBV5-4 to TRBJ2-7, with D possibly being TRBD1 (6 bases). This CDR3 has 14 residues. CDR1 and CDR2 (germline): SGHNT, YYREEE (reference sequence). V was pared by 5 bases and J by 9 bases, with 21 bases between. The CDR3 loop is CASRNWVRGPLQYF. The CDR3 nucleotides read TGTGCCAGCAGGAACTGGGTCAGGGGTCCCCTGCAGTACTTC. Filled out from reference TRBV5-4 and TRBJ2-7, the complete variable domain reads ETGVTQSPTHLIKTRGQQVTLRCSSQSGHNTVSWYQQALGQGPQFIFQYYREEENGRGNFPPRFSGLQFPNYSSELNVNALELDDSALYLCASRNWVRGPLQYFGPGTRLTVT.

As regards this clonotype: The CDR3 carries no conserved terminal phenylalanine or tryptophan, so it likely arises from a read error. The V and J genes are TRBV7-9 and TRBJ1-1; D unresolved. The CDR3 consists of 12 residues. Germline values: CDR1 SEHNR, CDR2 FQNEAQ (reference sequence). This chain's CDR3 is CVSSFGPSQAFS. CDR3 nucleotide sequence: TGTGTCAGCAGCTTTGGCCCCTCACAAGCTTTCTCT.

Note on this clonotype: Likely a read error: the CDR3 ends without its conserved phenylalanine or tryptophan. The V gene is TRBV6-1, the J gene TRBJ2-7; D is perhaps TRBD1 (6 bases). The CDR3 sequence is 15 residues long. Per germline, CDR1 MNHNS and CDR2 SASEGT. The CDR3 DNA sequence: TGCGCCAGCCGTGCGGAAGGGGGACGGCAATACGAGCAGTACTCC. Protein: CASRAEGGRQYEQYS.

The V and J genes are TRBV11-2 and TRBJ2-5, with D perhaps given as TRBD1 or TRBD2 (6 bases each). Germline V gene data show CDR1 as SGHAT and CDR2 as FQNNGV. Deletions cut 5 bases from V and 4 bases from J, with 11 bases between. The CDR3 has 13 residues. In nucleotides, the CDR3 is TGTGCCAGCAGCACTGGAGGGGGAGAGACCCAGTACTTC. Residues: CASSTGGGETQYF.

To note about this clonotype: The junction shows a germline mismatch at one end, possibly a read error. J is TRBJ1-4 and V is TRBV11-2; D unclear. The CDR3 has 13 residues. Germline V gives CDR1 SGHAT, CDR2 FQNNGV. In DNA, the CDR3 is TGTGCCAGCAGGCGGCGGGAAGCTGAAAAACTGTTTTTC. As protein: CASRRREAEKLFF.